These T cell receptor beta chains were read from a single sample in a study of blood T cell repertoires in COVID-19. Measured with immunoSEQ multiplex PCR; TCRdb has only the in-frame clones, and not every one. The data hold about 380,000 clones, with roughly 85% observed a single time. The specimen sequenced was peripheral blood. Receptors originate from a woman under 30 with acute or convalescent COVID-19. CDR3s include the opening cysteine and the closing phenylalanine or tryptophan.

cdr3_length,j_call,v_call,cdr3_aa
14,TRBJ1-2,TRBV11-2,CASSLRGGNYGYTF
15,TRBJ1-1,TRBV6-5,CATRTTGTPDTEAFF
11,TRBJ2-7,TRBV29-1,CSGGTVYEQYF
17,TRBJ2-1,TRBV6-1,CASSEVDNRGFHNEQFF
14,TRBJ1-4,TRBV4-1,CASSQEWQNEKLFF
16,TRBJ2-1,TRBV3-1/TRBV3-2,CASSHGLAGGPYEQFF
15,TRBJ2-1,TRBV19,CASSIVAGSYNEQFF
15,TRBJ1-2,TRBV6-5,CASSYTGFDDYGYTF
13,TRBJ1-5,TRBV10-3,CAISPGFEQPQHF
13,TRBJ1-5,TRBV9,CASSVGPGQPQHF
16,TRBJ2-3,TRBV6-5,CASSYETSGTTDTQYF
20,TRBJ1-3,TRBV28,CASSLSLGTGGLSAGNTIYF
11,TRBJ1-1,TRBV2,CASRMGLGAFF
19,TRBJ2-3,TRBV3-1/TRBV3-2,CASTATSGGWGTFTDTQYF
18,TRBJ1-1,TRBV5-5,CASSLGGSRVFVGTEAFF
12,TRBJ2-7,TRBV6-5,CASSYSSYEQYF
14,TRBJ2-7,TRBV11-3,CASSPGGETYEQYF
15,TRBJ1-1,TRBV10-3,CAISDPLGRNTEAFF
14,TRBJ2-7,TRBV9,CASSPSTGSYEQYF
16,TRBJ1-2,TRBV21-1,CASSSQTGIPNYGYTF
14,TRBJ2-1,TRBV10-3,CAIRDSFGDNEQFF
11,TRBJ2-7,TRBV28,CASSFNYEQYF
17,TRBJ1-1,TRBV7-3,CASSPRTGKVGNTEAFF
13,TRBJ1-1,TRBV12-3/TRBV12-4,CASSFAAVAEAFF
15,TRBJ2-7,TRBV6-5,CASSYSGGGRYEQYF
15,TRBJ2-3,TRBV2,CASSDRQGAHYTQYF
13,TRBJ1-1,TRBV10-3,CAISQREDTEAFF
16,TRBJ2-7,TRBV19,CASSMFPGGNSGEQYF
15,TRBJ1-1,TRBV7-9,CASSHDGSRNTEAFF
15,TRBJ1-4,TRBV4-1,CASSQERVAREKLFF
17,TRBJ1-5,TRBV3-1/TRBV3-2,CASSQDGTGSPNQPQHF
15,TRBJ2-5,TRBV7-3,CASSPDRFDQETQYF
13,TRBJ1-2,TRBV28,CASGQGSIDGYTF
14,TRBJ1-5,TRBV10-2,CASIEGGNNQPQHF
14,TRBJ1-2,TRBV7-2,CASRSRQGAWGYTF
17,TRBJ2-7,TRBV11-2,CASSLVLLAGNSGEQYF
15,TRBJ2-1,TRBV18,CASSPDRGGFHEQFF
11,TRBJ2-3,TRBV2,CASSEEGAQYF
15,TRBJ1-1,TRBV5-1,CASSIGKDRATEAFF
16,TRBJ2-3,TRBV7-8,CASSLESGGPTDTQYF
14,TRBJ2-3,TRBV5-1,CASSLQGQGDTQYF
15,TRBJ2-1,TRBV18,CASSPPAGKYNEQFF
13,TRBJ1-2,TRBV6-6,CASRSTGIYGYTF
14,TRBJ2-7,TRBV28,CASSEYRGPDEQYF
18,TRBJ2-6,TRBV3-1/TRBV3-2,CASSDWGGIDSGANVLTF
16,TRBJ1-4,TRBV7-9,CASSFGTGELSEKLFF
12,TRBJ2-1,TRBV11-2,CASSYREARQFF
13,TRBJ1-2,TRBV19,CASSIAGLYGYTF
13,TRBJ1-2,TRBV6-5,CASSLDRNYGYTF
17,TRBJ2-7,TRBV23-1,CASSHPPSGLSTYEQYF
15,TRBJ2-5,TRBV28,CASSPYHGQEETQYF
13,TRBJ1-1,TRBV11-2,CASSSTGPTEAFF
15,TRBJ2-7,TRBV18,CASSPAGRPSYEQYF
14,TRBJ2-1,TRBV7-2,CASSPGQGYNEQFF
14,TRBJ2-7,TRBV5-6,CASSFTTPKNEQYF